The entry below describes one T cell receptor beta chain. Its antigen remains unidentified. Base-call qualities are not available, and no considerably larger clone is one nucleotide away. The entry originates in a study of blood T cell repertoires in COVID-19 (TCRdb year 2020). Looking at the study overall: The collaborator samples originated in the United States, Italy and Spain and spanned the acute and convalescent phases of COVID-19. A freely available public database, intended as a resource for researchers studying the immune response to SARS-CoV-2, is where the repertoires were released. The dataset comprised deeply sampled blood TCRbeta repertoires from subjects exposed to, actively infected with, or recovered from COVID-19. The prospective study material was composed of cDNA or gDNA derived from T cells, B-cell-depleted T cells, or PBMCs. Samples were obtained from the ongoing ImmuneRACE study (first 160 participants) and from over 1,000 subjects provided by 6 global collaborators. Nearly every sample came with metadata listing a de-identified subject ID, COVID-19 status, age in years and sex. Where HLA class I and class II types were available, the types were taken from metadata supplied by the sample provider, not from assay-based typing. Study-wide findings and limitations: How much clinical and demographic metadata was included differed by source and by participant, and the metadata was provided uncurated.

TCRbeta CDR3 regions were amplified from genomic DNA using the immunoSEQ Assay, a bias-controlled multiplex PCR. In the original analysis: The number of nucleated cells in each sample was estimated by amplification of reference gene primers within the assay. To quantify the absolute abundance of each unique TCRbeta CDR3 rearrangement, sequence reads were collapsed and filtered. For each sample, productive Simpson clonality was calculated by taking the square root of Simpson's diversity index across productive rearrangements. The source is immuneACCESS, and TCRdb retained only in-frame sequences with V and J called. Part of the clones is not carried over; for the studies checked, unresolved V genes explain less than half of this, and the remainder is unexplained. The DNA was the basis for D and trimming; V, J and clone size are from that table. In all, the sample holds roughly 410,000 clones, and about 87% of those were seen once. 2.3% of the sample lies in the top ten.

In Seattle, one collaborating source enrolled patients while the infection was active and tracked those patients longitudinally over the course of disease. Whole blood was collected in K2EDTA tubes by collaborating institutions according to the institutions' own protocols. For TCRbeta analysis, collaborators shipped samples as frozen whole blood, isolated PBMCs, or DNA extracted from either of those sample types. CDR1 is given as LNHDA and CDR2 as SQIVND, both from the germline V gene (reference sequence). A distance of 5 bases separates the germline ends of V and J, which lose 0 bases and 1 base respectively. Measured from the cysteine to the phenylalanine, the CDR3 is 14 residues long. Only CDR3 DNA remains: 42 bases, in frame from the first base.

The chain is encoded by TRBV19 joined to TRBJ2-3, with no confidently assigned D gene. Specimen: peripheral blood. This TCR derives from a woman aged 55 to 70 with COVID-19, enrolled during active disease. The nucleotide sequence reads TGTGCCAGTAGTATAGAACCAGGCACAGATACGCAGTATTTT. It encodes CASSIEPGTDTQYF.